This T cell receptor (beta chain) emerged from a study of beta chain features in type 1 diabetes. About the study: Sorted cells from all samples, numbering about 100,000,000, were examined. Study-level results: More deletions and fewer insertions at VDJ junctions were seen in type 1 diabetes patients. Cells with high TCR expression could be over-represented by cDNA sequencing.

Note on this clone: Antigen specificity is unknown.

The authors reverse transcribed all of the isolated RNA, so sequencing captured expressed TCRB transcripts. The repertoire was sequenced with immunoSEQ multiplex PCR; TCRdb's copy has only in-frame clones and lacks some. The table lists fewer than 900,000 clones, roughly 15% of them singletons. Between the trimmed V and J ends, which lost 4 bases and 8 bases, there was a span of 18 bases. The germline gives CDR1 SGHNT, CDR2 YYREEE (reference sequence). The CDR3 sequence is 15 residues long. This TCR was recovered from a woman in her late teens or twenties in good health. V gene TRBV5-4 combines with J gene TRBJ1-4, with D perhaps TRBD1 (6 bases). Sequenced material: naive CD4+ T cells from blood. CDR3 nucleotide sequence: TGTGCCAGCAGCCGTCAGGGGAACAAGAAAGAAAAACTGTTTTTT. Protein product: CASSRQGNKKEKLFF.